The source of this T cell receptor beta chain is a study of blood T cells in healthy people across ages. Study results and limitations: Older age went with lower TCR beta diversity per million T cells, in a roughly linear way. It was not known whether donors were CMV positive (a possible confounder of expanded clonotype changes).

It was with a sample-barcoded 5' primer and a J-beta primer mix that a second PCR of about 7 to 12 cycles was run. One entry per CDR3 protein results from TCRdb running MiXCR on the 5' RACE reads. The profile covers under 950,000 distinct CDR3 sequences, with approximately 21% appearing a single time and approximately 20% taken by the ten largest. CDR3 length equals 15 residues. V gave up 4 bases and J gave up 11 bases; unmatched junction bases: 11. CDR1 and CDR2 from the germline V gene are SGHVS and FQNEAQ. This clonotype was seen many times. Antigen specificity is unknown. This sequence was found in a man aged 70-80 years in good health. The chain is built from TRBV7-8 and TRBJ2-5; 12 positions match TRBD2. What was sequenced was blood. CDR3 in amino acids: CASSSWTSGAQEQYF. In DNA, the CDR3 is TGTGCCAGCAGCTCATGGACTAGCGGGGCACAAGAGCAGTACTTC.